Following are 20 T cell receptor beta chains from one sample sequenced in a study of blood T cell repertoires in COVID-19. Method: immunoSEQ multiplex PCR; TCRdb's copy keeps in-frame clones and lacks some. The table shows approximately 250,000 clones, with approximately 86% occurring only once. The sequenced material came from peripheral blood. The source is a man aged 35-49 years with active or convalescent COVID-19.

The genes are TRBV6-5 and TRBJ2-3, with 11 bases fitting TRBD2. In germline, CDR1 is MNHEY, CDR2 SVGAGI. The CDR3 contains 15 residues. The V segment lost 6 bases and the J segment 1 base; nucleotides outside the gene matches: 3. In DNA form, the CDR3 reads TGTGCCAGCAGAACACTAGCGGGGGGCACAGATACGCAGTATTTT. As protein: CASRTLAGGTDTQYF.

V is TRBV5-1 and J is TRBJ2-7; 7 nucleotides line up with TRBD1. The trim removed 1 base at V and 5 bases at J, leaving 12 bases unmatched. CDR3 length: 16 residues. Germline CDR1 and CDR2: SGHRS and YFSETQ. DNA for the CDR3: TGCGCCAGCAGCTTGAAGGGACAGTCCTCCCCCGACGAGCAGTACTTC. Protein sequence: CASSLKGQSSPDEQYF.

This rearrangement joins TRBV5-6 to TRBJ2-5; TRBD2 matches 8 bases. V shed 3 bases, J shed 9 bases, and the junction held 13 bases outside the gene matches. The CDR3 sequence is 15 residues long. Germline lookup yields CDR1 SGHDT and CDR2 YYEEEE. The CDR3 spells CASSSGGGSGGAQYF. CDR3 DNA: TGTGCCAGCAGCTCCGGCGGGGGGAGTGGAGGGGCCCAGTACTTC. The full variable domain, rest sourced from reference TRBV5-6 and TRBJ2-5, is DAGVTQSPTHLIKTRGQQVTLRCSPKSGHDTVSWYQQALGQGPQFIFQYYEEEERQRGNFPDRFSGHQFPNYSSELNVNALLLGDSALYLCASSSGGGSGGAQYFGPGTRLLVL.

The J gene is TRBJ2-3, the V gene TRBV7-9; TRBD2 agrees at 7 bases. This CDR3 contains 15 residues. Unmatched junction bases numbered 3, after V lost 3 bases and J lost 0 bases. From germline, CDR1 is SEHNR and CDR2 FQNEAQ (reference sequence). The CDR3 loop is CASSFPGGSTDTQYF. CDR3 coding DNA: TGTGCCAGCAGCTTTCCCGGGGGGAGCACAGATACGCAGTATTTT.

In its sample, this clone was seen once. This CDR3 reads CASSSHPDSSYEQYF. The CDR3 region has the DNA TGTGCCAGCAGTTCCCACCCCGACTCCTCCTACGAGCAGTACTTC. J is TRBJ2-7 and V is TRBV28; no clear D gene. Germline CDR1 reads MDHEN; CDR2 reads SYDVKM. The CDR3 length is 15 residues. V was cut by 4 bases and J by 0 bases, with 13 bases left in between.

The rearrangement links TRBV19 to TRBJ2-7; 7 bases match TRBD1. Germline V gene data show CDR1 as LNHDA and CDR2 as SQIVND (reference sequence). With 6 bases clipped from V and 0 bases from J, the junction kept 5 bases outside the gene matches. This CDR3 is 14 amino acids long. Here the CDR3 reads CASSYRGSSYEQYF. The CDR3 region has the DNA TGTGCCAGTAGCTACAGGGGCTCCTCCTACGAGCAGTACTTC.

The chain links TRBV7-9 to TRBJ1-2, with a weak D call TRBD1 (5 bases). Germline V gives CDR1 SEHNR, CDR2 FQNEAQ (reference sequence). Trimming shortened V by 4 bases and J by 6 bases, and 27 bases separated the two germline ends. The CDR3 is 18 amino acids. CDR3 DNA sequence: TGTGCCAGCAGCTCCTCCGGGACGGACTATCGAGGTGGTGATGGCTACACCTTC. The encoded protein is CASSSSGTDYRGGDGYTF.

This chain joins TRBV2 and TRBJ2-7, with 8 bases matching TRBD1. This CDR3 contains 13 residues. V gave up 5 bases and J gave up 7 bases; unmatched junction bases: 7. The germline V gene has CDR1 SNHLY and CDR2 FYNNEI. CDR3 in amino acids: CASSYRGEGEQYF. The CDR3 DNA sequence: TGTGCCAGCAGTTACAGGGGGGAAGGAGAGCAGTACTTC.

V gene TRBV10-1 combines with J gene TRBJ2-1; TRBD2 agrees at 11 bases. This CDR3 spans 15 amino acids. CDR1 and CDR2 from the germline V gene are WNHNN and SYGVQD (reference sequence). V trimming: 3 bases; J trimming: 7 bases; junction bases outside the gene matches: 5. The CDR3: CASSDSSGRYNEQFF. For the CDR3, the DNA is TGCGCCAGCAGTGACTCTAGCGGGAGGTATAATGAGCAGTTCTTC.

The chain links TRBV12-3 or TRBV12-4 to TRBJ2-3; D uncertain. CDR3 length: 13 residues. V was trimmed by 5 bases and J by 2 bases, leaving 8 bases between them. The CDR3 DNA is TGTGCCAGCAGTGACAAAATCACAGATACGCAGTATTTT. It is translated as CASSDKITDTQYF.

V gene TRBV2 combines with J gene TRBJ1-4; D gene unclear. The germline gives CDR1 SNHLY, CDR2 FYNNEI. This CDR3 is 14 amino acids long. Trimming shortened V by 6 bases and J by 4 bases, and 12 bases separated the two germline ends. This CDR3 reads CASREKTLNEKLFF. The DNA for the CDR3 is TGTGCCAGCAGGGAAAAGACTCTTAATGAAAAACTGTTTTTT.

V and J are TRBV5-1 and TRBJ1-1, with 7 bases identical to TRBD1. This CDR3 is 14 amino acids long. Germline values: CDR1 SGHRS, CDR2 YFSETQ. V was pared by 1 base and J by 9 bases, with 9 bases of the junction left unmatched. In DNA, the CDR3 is TGCGCCAGCAGCTTGCTCGACAGGGCCGGCAAAGCTTTCTTT. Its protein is CASSLLDRAGKAFF.

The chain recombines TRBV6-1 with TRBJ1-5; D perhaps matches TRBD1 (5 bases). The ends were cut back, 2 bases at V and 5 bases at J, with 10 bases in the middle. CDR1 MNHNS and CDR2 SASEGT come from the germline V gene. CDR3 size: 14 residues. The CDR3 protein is CASSELGVYQPQHF. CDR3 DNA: TGTGCCAGCAGTGAATTAGGGGTATATCAGCCCCAGCATTTT.

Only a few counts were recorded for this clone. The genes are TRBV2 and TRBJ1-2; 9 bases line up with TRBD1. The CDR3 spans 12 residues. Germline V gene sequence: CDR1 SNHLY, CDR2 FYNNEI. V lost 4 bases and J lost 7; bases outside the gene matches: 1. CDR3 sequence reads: CASSGQGGGYTF. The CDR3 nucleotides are TGTGCCAGCAGTGGACAGGGGGGTGGCTACACCTTC.

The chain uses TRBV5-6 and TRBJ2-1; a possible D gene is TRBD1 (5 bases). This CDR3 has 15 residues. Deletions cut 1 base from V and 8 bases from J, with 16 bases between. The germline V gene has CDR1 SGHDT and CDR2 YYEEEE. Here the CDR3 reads CASSLLQERIDEQFF. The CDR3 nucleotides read TGTGCCAGCAGCTTGCTACAGGAGCGTATTGATGAGCAGTTCTTC.

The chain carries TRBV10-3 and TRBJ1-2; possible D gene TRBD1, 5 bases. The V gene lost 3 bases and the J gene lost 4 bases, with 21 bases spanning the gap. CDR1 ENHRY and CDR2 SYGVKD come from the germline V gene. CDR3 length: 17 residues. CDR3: CAISDWWDSIPPYGYTF. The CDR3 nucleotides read TGTGCCATCAGTGATTGGTGGGACTCCATCCCTCCCTATGGCTACACCTTC.

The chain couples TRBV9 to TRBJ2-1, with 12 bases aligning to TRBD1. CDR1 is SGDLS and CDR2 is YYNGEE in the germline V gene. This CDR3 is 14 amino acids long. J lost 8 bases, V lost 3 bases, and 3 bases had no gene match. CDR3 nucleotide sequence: TGTGCCAGCAGCGCCGGGACAGGGGGCGATGAGCAGTTCTTC. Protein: CASSAGTGGDEQFF.

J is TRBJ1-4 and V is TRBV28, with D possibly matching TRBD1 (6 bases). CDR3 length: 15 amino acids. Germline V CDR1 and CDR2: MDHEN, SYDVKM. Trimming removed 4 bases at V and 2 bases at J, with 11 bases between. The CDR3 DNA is TGTGCCAGCAGTTCCTCGGGACACACTAATGAAAAACTGTTTTTT. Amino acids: CASSSSGHTNEKLFF.

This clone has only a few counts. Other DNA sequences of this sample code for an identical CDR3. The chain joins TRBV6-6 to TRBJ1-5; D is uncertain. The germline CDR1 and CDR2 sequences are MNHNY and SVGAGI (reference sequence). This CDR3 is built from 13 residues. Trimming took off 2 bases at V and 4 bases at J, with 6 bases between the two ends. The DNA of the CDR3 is TGTGCCAGCAGTTACACTACAAATCAGCCCCAGCATTTT. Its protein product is CASSYTTNQPQHF.

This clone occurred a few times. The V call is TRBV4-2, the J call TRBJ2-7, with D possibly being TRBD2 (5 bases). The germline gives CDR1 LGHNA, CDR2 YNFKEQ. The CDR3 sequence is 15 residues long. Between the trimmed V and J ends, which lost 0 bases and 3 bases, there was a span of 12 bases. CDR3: CASSQDISGSYEQYF. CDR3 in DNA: TGTGCCAGCAGCCAAGATATTTCGGGGAGCTACGAGCAGTACTTC.